This entry lists 18 T cell receptor beta chains sequenced from one sample in a study of OX40 agonist ivuxolimab in advanced cancers. This table comes from immunoSEQ multiplex PCR, and its TCRdb copy is limited to in-frame clones, with some not included. This table has tens of thousands of clones, more than 85% appearing once. The sequences come from CD4+ or CD8+ T cells sorted from blood, collected in a trial of the OX40 agonist ivuxolimab. These TCRs come from an adult with an advanced solid tumor such as melanoma, head and neck, liver or kidney cancer.

The chain uses TRBV5-1 and TRBJ2-1; D is undetermined. Trimming took off 0 bases at V and 8 bases at J, with 15 bases between the two ends. The CDR3 extends over 15 amino acids. The germline V gene encodes CDR1 SGHRS and CDR2 YFSETQ. The CDR3 protein is CASSLVGILTDEQFF. The CDR3 DNA reads TGCGCCAGCAGCTTGGTTGGAATTCTGACTGATGAGCAGTTCTTC.

The J gene is TRBJ2-3, the V gene TRBV10-3, with TRBD1 identical over 11 bases. The CDR3 contains 13 residues. Germline V gene data show CDR1 as ENHRY and CDR2 as SYGVKD. V shed 6 bases, J shed 6 bases, and the junction held 2 bases outside the gene matches. The CDR3 coding sequence is TGTGCCATCAGAGGACAGGGGGCGGATACGCAGTATTTT. It translates to CAIRGQGADTQYF.

The chain joins TRBV4-3 to TRBJ2-5; TRBD2 agrees at 10 bases. CDR1 is LGHNA and CDR2 is YSLEER in the germline V gene. Trimming removed 1 base from V and 4 bases from J; junction bases left unmatched: 0. This CDR3 has 14 residues. CDR3 coding DNA: TGCGCCAGCAGCCAAGGACTAGCGGGAGAGACCCAGTACTTC. This translates into CASSQGLAGETQYF.

V and J are TRBV6-1 and TRBJ1-1; no clear D gene. Germline V CDR1 and CDR2: MNHNS, SASEGT. The CDR3 runs 14 residues. V was trimmed by 8 bases and J by 0 bases, leaving 13 bases between them. The CDR3, as DNA: TGTGCCAGCCCCGGAGTCAGTATGAACACTGAAGCTTTCTTT. Translated, it gives CASPGVSMNTEAFF.

The gene calls are TRBV11-1 and TRBJ2-7; 14 bases fit TRBD2. Unmatched junction bases numbered 2, after V lost 4 bases and J lost 6 bases. Germline loops: CDR1 SGHAT, CDR2 FQDESV (reference sequence). The CDR3 loop spans 14 amino acids. This CDR3 is CASSSGLAGAEQYF. CDR3 nucleotides: TGTGCCAGCAGCTCGGGACTAGCGGGAGCCGAGCAGTACTTC. Filled out from reference TRBV11-1 and TRBJ2-7, the complete variable domain reads EAEVAQSPRYKITEKSQAVAFWCDPISGHATLYWYRQILGQGPELLVQFQDESVVDDSQLPKDRFSAERLKGVDSTLKIQPAELGDSAMYLCASSSGLAGAEQYFGPGTRLTVT.

This clone was picked up one time. The chain joins TRBV19 to TRBJ2-5; D gene uncertain. V shed 1 base and J shed 4 bases, with 7 bases lying between them. CDR1 LNHDA and CDR2 SQIVND come from the germline V gene (reference sequence). This CDR3 region has 13 residues. The CDR3 is CASSIAVTETQYF. The CDR3 nucleotides read TGTGCCAGTAGTATAGCAGTGACAGAGACCCAGTACTTC.

The CDR3 nucleotides are TGCGCCAGCAGCCAAGGCCTAGCGAGCACCGGGGAGCTGTTTTTT. Translated: CASSQGLASTGELFF. The chain couples TRBV4-1 to TRBJ2-2; TRBD2 might be the D (6 bases). CDR3 length: 15 amino acids. Germline lookup yields CDR1 MGHRA and CDR2 YSYEKL. V was clipped by 1 base and J by 4 bases, with 10 bases between them.

The rearrangement uses TRBV19 and TRBJ2-1; the match to TRBD1 covers 9 bases. Germline trimming cut 2 bases from V and 4 bases from J; bases unmatched to any gene: 12. The CDR3 totals 18 residues. The germline V gene encodes CDR1 LNHDA and CDR2 SQIVND (reference sequence). Written as DNA, the CDR3 is TGTGCCAGTAGTATATTTGGGGCACGGGACAGGGCATACAATGAGCAGTTCTTC. As protein: CASSIFGARDRAYNEQFF.

The chain links TRBV11-2 to TRBJ1-3; D gene unclear. Germline V CDR1 and CDR2: SGHAT, FQNNGV. V lost 4 bases and J 0 bases, leaving 19 bases between the germline ends. The CDR3 is made up of 18 amino acids. CDR3 nucleotide sequence: TGTGCCAGCAGCTCCTCCAGGCCGTTGCCTCTCTCTGGAAACACCATATATTTT. Protein: CASSSSRPLPLSGNTIYF.

The chain carries TRBV7-2 and TRBJ2-5, with 9 bases fitting TRBD1. The CDR3 has 16 residues. Germline loops: CDR1 SGHTA, CDR2 FQGNSA. The trim removed 0 bases at V and 5 bases at J, leaving 7 bases unmatched. DNA of the CDR3: TGTGCCAGCAGCTTAGCGCGGGACAGGGTGTTGGAGACCCAGTACTTC. This codes for CASSLARDRVLETQYF.

The chain recombines TRBV7-2 with TRBJ2-7, with D unclear. V lost 5 bases and J lost 7, with 9 bases in between. Germline assignment: CDR1 SGHTA and CDR2 FQGNSA. This CDR3 is 11 amino acids long. For the CDR3, the DNA is TGTGCCAGCAGCCTGGTAGGTGAGCAGTACTTC. The encoded protein is CASSLVGEQYF.

The chain combines TRBV21-1 with TRBJ2-6; TRBD2, as called in the table, went unchecked against the DNA. TRBV21-1 is an annotated pseudogene. CDR3 size: 14 residues. The CDR3 DNA reads TGTGCCAGCGGCCCCGGGGCTGGGGCCAACGTCCTGACTTTC. Protein: CASGPGAGANVLTF.

The V and J genes are TRBV11-3 and TRBJ1-6; D is unclear. Trimming stripped 5 bases from V and 9 bases from J, with 11 bases between. The CDR3 totals 13 residues. Per germline, CDR1 SGHNT and CDR2 YENEEA. The CDR3 spells CASSEETGSPLHF. CDR3 nucleotide sequence: TGTGCCAGCAGCGAGGAAACCGGTTCACCCCTCCACTTT. The whole variable domain, remainder taken from reference TRBV11-3 and TRBJ1-6, is EAGVVQSPRYKIIEKKQPVAFWCNPISGHNTLYWYLQNLGQGPELLIRYENEEAVDDSQLPKDRFSAERLKGVDSTLKIQPAELGDSAVYLCASSEETGSPLHFGNGTRLTVT.

J is TRBJ1-2 and V is TRBV5-1; TRBD1 matches at 9 bases. With V trimmed by 4 bases and J by 4 bases, 14 bases remained unmatched. This CDR3 region has 17 residues. Germline V CDR1 and CDR2: SGHRS, YFSETQ. CDR3 nucleotide sequence: TGCGCCAGCAGCCCGCACCTCCGGGACAGGGTATCCTATGGCTACACCTTC. Protein: CASSPHLRDRVSYGYTF. Complete variable domain (other parts from reference TRBV5-1 and TRBJ1-2): KAGVTQTPRYLIKTRGQQVTLSCSPISGHRSVSWYQQTPGQGLQFLFEYFSETQRNKGNFPGRFSGRQFSNSRSEMNVSTLELGDSALYLCASSPHLRDRVSYGYTFGSGTRLTVV.

A single count supports this clone. The chain joins TRBV20-1 to TRBJ2-7; 8 nucleotides align to TRBD1. Trimming took 7 bases from V and 6 from J; bases not matched to a gene: 5. The CDR3 covers 11 residues. Germline lookup yields CDR1 DFQATT and CDR2 SNEGSKA (reference sequence). The CDR3, as DNA: TGCAGTGTCACGGACAGGGCCGAGCAGTACTTC. The encoded protein is CSVTDRAEQYF.

The chain has TRBV6-5 and TRBJ1-2, with no clear D. CDR1 and CDR2 (germline): MNHEY, SVGAGI. The CDR3 spans 13 residues. Trimming pared 4 bases from V and 2 bases from J, leaving 8 bases between. The CDR3 DNA reads TGTGCCAGCAGTTCGGACGGGAACTATGGCTACACCTTC. It yields the protein CASSSDGNYGYTF.

This chain links TRBV2 with TRBJ1-1; D perhaps matches TRBD1 (5 bases). The germline V and J ends were trimmed by 8 bases and 5 bases, with 15 bases remaining between them. There are 13 residues in the CDR3. Per germline, CDR1 SNHLY and CDR2 FYNNEI. The CDR3 DNA reads TGTGCCAGCCAGCTCAGGGAGGGGACTGAAGCTTTCTTT. It encodes CASQLREGTEAFF.

V gene TRBV7-9 combines with J gene TRBJ1-1, with 9 bases matching TRBD1. The CDR3 runs to 15 residues. Unmatched junction bases numbered 14, after V lost 5 bases and J lost 10 bases. Germline V lookup: CDR1 SEHNR, CDR2 FQNEAQ (reference sequence). DNA of the CDR3: TGTGCCAGCAGCACCCAAAGGGGGACAGGGAATAGAGCTTTCTTT. It specifies CASSTQRGTGNRAFF.